The 13 T cell receptor beta chains below come from one sample, sequenced in a study of tumor-infiltrating lymphocytes in localized non-small cell lung cancer (dated by TCRdb to about 2021). Libraries were prepared through the immunoSEQ multiplex PCR assay. TCRdb obtained this table from immuneACCESS and retained in-frame rearrangements with V and J assigned. These tables miss some clones; where compared with another copy, unresolved V genes account for less than half of the shortfall, and the remainder is unexplained. The sample contains about 24,000 clones, roughly three fifths of them found a single time. Over 5% of the sample belongs to the ten largest clones. The specimen sequenced was lung tumor tissue. Receptors were obtained from a human donor with non-small cell lung cancer.

The chain uses TRBV7-9 and TRBJ2-7; D is undetermined. Trimming removed 3 bases from V and 2 bases from J, with 8 bases in between. The CDR3 sequence is 13 residues long. Per the germline V gene, CDR1 is SEHNR and CDR2 is FQNEAQ (reference sequence). The DNA of the CDR3 is TGTGCCAGCAGCTTGGGCAGGCCCTACGAGCAGTACTTC. Its protein product is CASSLGRPYEQYF.

This clone was found a few times. This chain links TRBV6-1 with TRBJ2-7; D ambiguous. Trimming left V 4 bases short and J 4 bases short, with 8 bases between. Germline CDR1 is MNHNS and CDR2 is SASEGT. This CDR3 is built from 12 residues. The CDR3 protein is CASSAGIYEQYF. CDR3 sequence (DNA): TGTGCCAGCAGTGCAGGAATTTACGAGCAGTACTTC.

This clone was observed a handful of times. The gene calls are TRBV29-1 and TRBJ2-1; 7 bases fit TRBD1. This CDR3 has 11 residues. CDR1 and CDR2 (germline): SQVTM, ANQGSEA. J gave up 7 bases and V 5 bases, and 2 bases lay outside the gene matches. The CDR3 region has the DNA TGCAGCGTTCTCAGGGGGAATGAGCAGTTCTTC. It specifies CSVLRGNEQFF.

In the case of this clone: The same CDR3 also results from other DNA sequences found in this sample. V and J are TRBV6-1 and TRBJ1-2; 7 bases align to TRBD1. V dropped 4 bases and J dropped 2; count of bases not matched to a gene: 1. Germline V gives CDR1 MNHNS, CDR2 SASEGT. The CDR3 has 13 residues. The CDR3 DNA reads TGTGCCAGCAGTGCCAGGGGGAACTATGGCTACACCTTC. This gives the protein CASSARGNYGYTF.

The J gene is TRBJ2-2, the V gene TRBV5-4, with a weak D call TRBD1 (6 bases). V was cut by 4 bases and J by 8 bases, with 18 bases left in between. CDR3 length: 15 amino acids. Germline V gives CDR1 SGHNT, CDR2 YYREEE (reference sequence). The CDR3 DNA reads TGTGCCAGCAGCCCATCCACAGGGTCGTGGGGGGAGCTGTTTTTT. Translating it yields CASSPSTGSWGELFF.

This chain uses TRBV30 with TRBJ2-7; tentatively, D is TRBD2 (5 bases). CDR1 and CDR2 (germline): GTSNPN, SVGIG (reference sequence). CDR3 size: 11 residues. The V end was cut by 7 bases, the J end by 2 bases, with 9 bases between. CDR3 bases: TGTGCCTTAGGACTGACCTACGAGCAGTACTTC. Its protein product is CALGLTYEQYF. Using reference TRBV30 and TRBJ2-7 for the parts outside the CDR3, the full variable domain is SQTIHQWPATLVQPVGSPLSLECTVEGTSNPNLYWYRQAAGRGLQLLFYSVGIGQISSEVPQNLSASRPQDRQFILSSKKLLLSDSGFYLCALGLTYEQYFGPGTRLTVT.

This clone was observed a few times. V gene TRBV4-1 combines with J gene TRBJ1-1; the D gene is possibly TRBD1 (5 bases). V lost 0 bases, J lost 11 bases, and 13 bases lay in between. CDR1 MGHRA and CDR2 YSYEKL come from the germline V gene. This CDR3 has 13 amino acids. CDR3 amino acids: CASSQELGGEAFF. The CDR3 nucleotides read TGCGCCAGCAGCCAAGAATTGGGGGGAGAGGCTTTCTTT.

The rearrangement joins TRBV4-2 to TRBJ2-5, with D possibly TRBD2 on 5 matching bases. CDR1 is LGHNA and CDR2 is YNFKEQ in the germline V gene. The germline V and J ends were trimmed by 7 bases and 5 bases, with 14 bases remaining between them. This CDR3 spans 13 amino acids. The CDR3 nucleotides are TGTGCCAGCAAGTACGGGGTGGGGGAGACCCAGTACTTC. It translates to CASKYGVGETQYF.

The CDR3 DNA follows: TGTGCCAGCAGCTTATTTGCGGGTAGGAACACCGGGGAGCTGTTTTTT. It codes for CASSLFAGRNTGELFF. The chain recombines TRBV7-2 with TRBJ2-2; TRBD2 might be the D (5 bases). The V and J ends lost 2 bases and 1 base respectively, with 11 bases between them. This CDR3 is built from 16 residues. The germline V gene encodes CDR1 SGHTA and CDR2 FQGNSA.

Only a few counts were recorded for this clone. V is TRBV5-4 and J is TRBJ2-1; 10 bases match TRBD2. The ends lost 0 bases at V and 7 bases at J; junction bases unmatched: 1. From germline, CDR1 is SGHNT and CDR2 YYREEE (reference sequence). This CDR3 contains 14 residues. The CDR3 region is CASSLGLAGNEQFF. The CDR3 coding sequence is TGTGCCAGCAGCTTGGGACTAGCGGGTAATGAGCAGTTCTTC.

The CDR3 loop is CASGGGRDTQYF. The CDR3 coding sequence is TGTGCCAGCGGGGGGGGCAGAGATACGCAGTATTTT. V is TRBV6-1 and J is TRBJ2-3, with D possibly TRBD2 on 7 matching bases. The germline V gene encodes CDR1 MNHNS and CDR2 SASEGT. Trimming took 8 bases from V and 5 from J, leaving 11 bases between them. The CDR3 is made up of 12 amino acids.

This chain joins TRBV19 and TRBJ2-1; D could derive from TRBD1 or TRBD2 (6 bases each). The CDR3 is 15 amino acids. V was shortened by 7 bases and J by 1 base, with 14 bases between the two germline ends. Germline-derived CDR1 and CDR2 are LNHDA and SQIVND (reference sequence). The CDR3 bases are TGTGCCAGTAAGAGGGGGGCCGAGTCCTACAATGAGCAGTTCTTC. This sequence encodes CASKRGAESYNEQFF.

This clone was observed a single time. This chain links TRBV7-9 with TRBJ2-7; the D gene is possibly TRBD2 (6 bases). The CDR3 covers 11 residues. V was trimmed by 8 bases and J by 5 bases, leaving 10 bases between them. CDR1 is SEHNR and CDR2 is FQNEAQ in the germline V gene (reference sequence). CDR3 nucleotides: TGTGCCAGCGGAGGGGCCCACGAGCAGTACTTC. As protein: CASGGAHEQYF.